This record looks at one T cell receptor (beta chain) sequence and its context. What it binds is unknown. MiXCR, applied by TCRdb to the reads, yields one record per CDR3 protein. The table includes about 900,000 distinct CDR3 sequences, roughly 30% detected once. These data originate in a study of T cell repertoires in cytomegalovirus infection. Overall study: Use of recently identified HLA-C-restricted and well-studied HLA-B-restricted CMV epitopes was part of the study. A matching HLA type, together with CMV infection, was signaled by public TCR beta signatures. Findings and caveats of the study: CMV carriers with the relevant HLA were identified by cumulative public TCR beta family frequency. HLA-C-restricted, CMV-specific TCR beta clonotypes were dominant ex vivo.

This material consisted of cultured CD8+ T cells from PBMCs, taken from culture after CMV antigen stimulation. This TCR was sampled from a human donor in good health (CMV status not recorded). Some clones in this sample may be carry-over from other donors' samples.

In nucleotides, the CDR3 is TGTGCCAGCTCAGGGGGCGGGGGACCGGCTAAAGCTTTCTTT. Amino acids: CASSGGGGPAKAFF. This chain joins TRBV12-3 or TRBV12-4 and TRBJ1-1, with 8 positions matching TRBD1. The CDR3 contains 14 residues. V dropped 8 bases and J dropped 9; count of bases not matched to a gene: 14.